The text below deals with one T cell receptor beta chain. What it recognizes is unknown. Clones were read by immunoSEQ multiplex PCR, and TCRdb kept only the in-frame ones, dropping some. The profile shows roughly 170,000 clones, about 85% of them singletons. This sample is part of a study of T cell responses to AZD1222 COVID-19 vaccine. The CDR3 consists of 16 residues. After removal of 7 bases from V and 4 bases from J, the junction contained 8 bases not matched to a gene. Germline V gives CDR1 SGHRS, CDR2 YFSETQ. Findings of the study overall: Females made up more of the donors, who were largely white British, and clonal diversity may have come out too low. Increased Spike-specific TCR breadth and depth were observed after two AZD1222 doses.

The source was peripheral blood, collected on day 0 of AZD1222 vaccination. This receptor was taken from an adult in good health. The gene calls are TRBV5-1 and TRBJ2-1; 13 bases are a match to TRBD2. The CDR3 bases are TGCGCCAGCGGGACTAGCGGGGACGTAGGGTACAATGAGCAGTTCTTC. This gives the protein CASGTSGDVGYNEQFF.